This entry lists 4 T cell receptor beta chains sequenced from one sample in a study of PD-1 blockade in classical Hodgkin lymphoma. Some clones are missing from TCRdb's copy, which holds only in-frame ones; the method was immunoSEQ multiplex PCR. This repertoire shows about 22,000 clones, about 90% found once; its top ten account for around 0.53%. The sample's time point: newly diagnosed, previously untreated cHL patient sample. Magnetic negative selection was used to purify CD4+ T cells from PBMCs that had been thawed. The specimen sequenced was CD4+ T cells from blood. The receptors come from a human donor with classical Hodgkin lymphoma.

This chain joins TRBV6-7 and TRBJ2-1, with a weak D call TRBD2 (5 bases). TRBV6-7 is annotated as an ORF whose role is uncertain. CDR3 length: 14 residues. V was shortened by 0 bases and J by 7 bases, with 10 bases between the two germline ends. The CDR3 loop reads CASSYSPTGNEQFF. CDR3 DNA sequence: TGTGCCAGCAGTTACTCGCCGACGGGGAATGAGCAGTTCTTC.

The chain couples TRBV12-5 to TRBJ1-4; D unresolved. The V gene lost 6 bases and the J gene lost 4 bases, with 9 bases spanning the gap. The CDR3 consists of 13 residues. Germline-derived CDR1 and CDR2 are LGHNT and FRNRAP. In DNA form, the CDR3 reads TGTGCTAGTGGCCCAGGAGATAATGAAAAACTGTTTTTT. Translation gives CASGPGDNEKLFF.

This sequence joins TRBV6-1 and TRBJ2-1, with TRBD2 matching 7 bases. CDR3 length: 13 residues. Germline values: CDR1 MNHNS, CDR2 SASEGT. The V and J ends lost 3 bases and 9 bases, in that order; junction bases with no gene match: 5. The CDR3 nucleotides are TGTGCCAGCAGTGAGGAGGCTAGCGGTGAGCAGTTCTTC. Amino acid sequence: CASSEEASGEQFF.

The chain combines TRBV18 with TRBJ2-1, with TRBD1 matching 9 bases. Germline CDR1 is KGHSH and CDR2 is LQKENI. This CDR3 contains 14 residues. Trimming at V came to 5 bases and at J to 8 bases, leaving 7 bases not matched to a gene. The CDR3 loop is CASSTTDRGYEQFF. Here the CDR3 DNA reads TGTGCCAGCTCAACAACTGACAGGGGGTATGAGCAGTTCTTC.